This T cell receptor beta chain is drawn from a study of cytomegalovirus exposure and HLA in healthy donors. Study-level results: Researchers reported in a later analysis that a missense DCLRE1C variant was tied to TCR beta V- and J-gene trimming. Other equally common chains were less clonally expanded than HLA-associated TCR beta chains, a later analysis showed.

Looked up from germline, CDR1 is SGHAT and CDR2 is FQNNGV. The CDR3 loop spans 17 amino acids. V was clipped by 1 base and J by 0 bases, with 15 bases between them. In the PCR, 60 Vbeta and 13 Jbeta primers were used. Data came from immunoSEQ multiplex PCR; TCRdb stores just in-frame clones and leaves some out. Of approximately 140,000 clones in the sample, about 61% were seen once. On this clone itself: Antigen: not known.

The rearrangement links TRBV11-2 to TRBJ2-5, with D hard to call. The TCR comes from a male donor in good health and CMV-seronegative. Sequenced sample: PBMCs. This CDR3 reads CASSLVRGRAYQETQYF. The CDR3 DNA reads as TGTGCCAGCAGCTTAGTACGTGGCAGAGCGTACCAAGAGACCCAGTACTTC.